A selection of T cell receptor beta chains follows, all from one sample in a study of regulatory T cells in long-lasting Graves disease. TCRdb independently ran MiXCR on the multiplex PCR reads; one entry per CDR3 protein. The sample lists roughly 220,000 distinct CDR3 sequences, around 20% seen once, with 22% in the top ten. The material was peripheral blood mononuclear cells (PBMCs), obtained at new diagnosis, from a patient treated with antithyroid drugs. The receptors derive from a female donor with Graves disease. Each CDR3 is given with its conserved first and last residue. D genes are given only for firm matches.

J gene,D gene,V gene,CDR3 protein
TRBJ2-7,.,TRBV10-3,CAISESKTGSSYEQYF
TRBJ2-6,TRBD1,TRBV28,CASRHRGSGANVLTF
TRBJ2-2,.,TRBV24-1,CATRQAGDTGELFF
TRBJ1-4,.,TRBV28,CASTGLNEKLFF
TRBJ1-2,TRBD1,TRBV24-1,CATSDGDRGGPLYYGYTF
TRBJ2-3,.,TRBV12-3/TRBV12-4,CASSPGTPRTDTQYF
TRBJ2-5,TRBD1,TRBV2,CASSASPGQGARETQYF
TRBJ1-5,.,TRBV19,CASSWRAGFAQPQHF
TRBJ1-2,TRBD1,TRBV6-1,CASSPRDRGYGYTF
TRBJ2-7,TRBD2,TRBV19,CASSKVTAGVCPPYEQYF
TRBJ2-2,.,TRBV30,CAWRSGNTGELFF
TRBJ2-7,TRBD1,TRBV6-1,CASSATGVRDEQYF
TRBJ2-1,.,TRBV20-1,CSARGTTSRNEQFF
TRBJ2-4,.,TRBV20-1,CSARDSSRDGKNIQYF
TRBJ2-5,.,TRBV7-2,CASSLGGPSRTQYF
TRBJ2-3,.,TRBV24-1,CATSARLGTDTQYF
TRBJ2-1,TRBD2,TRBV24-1,CATSGEREGFNEQFF
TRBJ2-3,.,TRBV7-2,CASSLDRAYSTDTQYF
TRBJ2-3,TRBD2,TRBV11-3,CASRPVAGSTDTQYF
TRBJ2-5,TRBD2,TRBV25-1,CASSEGTGGRGETQYF
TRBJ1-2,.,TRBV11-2,CASSRGREINYGYTF
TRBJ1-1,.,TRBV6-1,CASRVGSNTEAFF
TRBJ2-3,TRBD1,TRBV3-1,CASRLTGKDTQYF
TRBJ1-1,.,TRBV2,CASTASKNTEAFF
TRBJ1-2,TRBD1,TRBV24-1,CATRRRGRGQSSYGYTF
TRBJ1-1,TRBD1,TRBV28,CASSARQGVYTEAFF
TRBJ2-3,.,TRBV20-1,CSARDSVTSTDTQYF
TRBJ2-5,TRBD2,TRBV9,CASSSGLAGPQETQYF
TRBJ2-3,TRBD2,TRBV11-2,CASSLARTGRAVSRDTQYF
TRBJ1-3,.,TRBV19,CASTPGDSGNTIYF
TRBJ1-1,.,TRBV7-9,CASDQTGSLVYTEAFF
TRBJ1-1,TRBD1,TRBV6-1,CASTHGQGQNTEAFF
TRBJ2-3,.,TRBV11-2,CASSSTGTLGADTQYF
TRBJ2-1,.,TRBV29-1,CSVLRRDVEQFF
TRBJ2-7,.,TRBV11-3,CASSLEIDYEQYF
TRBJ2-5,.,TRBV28,CARSLRRETQYF
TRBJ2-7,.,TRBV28,CASSPKGRSYEQYF
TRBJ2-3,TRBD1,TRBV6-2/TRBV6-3,CASSRGGPFGTDTQYF
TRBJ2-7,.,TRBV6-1,CASSEARLAYEQYF
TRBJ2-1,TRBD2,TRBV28,CASSFQLAGVGYNEQFF
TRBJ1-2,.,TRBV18,CASSPTTGSGEGYTF
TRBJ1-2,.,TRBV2,CASSMGDYGYTF
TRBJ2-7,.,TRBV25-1,CASSESARYEQYF
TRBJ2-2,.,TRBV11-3,CASSLGGSGAFTGELFF
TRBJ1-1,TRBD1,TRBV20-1,CSPRDRNTEAFF
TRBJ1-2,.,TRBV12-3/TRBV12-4,CASSLKPGGFYGYTF
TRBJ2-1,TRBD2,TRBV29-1,CSVFGTSAPNEQFF
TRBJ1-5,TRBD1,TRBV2,CASSGTGPPQHF
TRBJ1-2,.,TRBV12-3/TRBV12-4,CASSPSNYGYTF
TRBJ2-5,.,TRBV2,CASSENPGFQETQYF